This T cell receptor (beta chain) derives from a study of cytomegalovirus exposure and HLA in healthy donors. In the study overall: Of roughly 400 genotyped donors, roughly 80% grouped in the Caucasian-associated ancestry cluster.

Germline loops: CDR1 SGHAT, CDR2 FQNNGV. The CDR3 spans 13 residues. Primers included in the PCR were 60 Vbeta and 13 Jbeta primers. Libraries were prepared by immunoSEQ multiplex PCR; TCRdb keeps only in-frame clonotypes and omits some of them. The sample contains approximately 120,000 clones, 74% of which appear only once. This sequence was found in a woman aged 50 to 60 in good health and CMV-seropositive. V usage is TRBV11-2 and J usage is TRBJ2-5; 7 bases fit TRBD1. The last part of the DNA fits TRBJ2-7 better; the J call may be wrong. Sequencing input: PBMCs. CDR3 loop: CASSFQGVYEQYF. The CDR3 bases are TGTGCCAGCAGCTTCCAGGGGGTCTACGAGCAGTACTTC.